This T cell receptor (beta chain) was identified in a study of blood T cell repertoires in COVID-19. The CDR3 has 15 residues. CDR1 is MNHEY, CDR2 SVGAGI, per germline. Deletions cut 0 bases from V and 2 bases from J, with 10 bases between. Per the authors' pipeline: Reference gene primer amplification yielded estimated nucleated cell counts. Some clones are missing from TCRdb's copy, which holds only in-frame ones; the method was immunoSEQ multiplex PCR. Clone size and the V and J calls come from that table; the DNA yielded D and trimming. This table has about 83,000 clones, roughly 80% appearing once. In this sample, this clone turned up once.

The TCR was taken from a woman older than 75 with acute or convalescent COVID-19. Sequencing was done on a sample of peripheral blood. This chain connects TRBV6-5 to TRBJ1-2, with a weak D call TRBD1 (6 bases). CDR3 coding DNA: TGTGCCAGCAGTTACTCTTCGGGGGGCAACTATGGCTACACCTTC. It translates to CASSYSSGGNYGYTF.